Presented here are 19 T cell receptor beta chains from one specimen sequenced in a study of shared clonotypes between healthy human individuals. Method: immunoSEQ multiplex PCR; TCRdb's copy keeps in-frame clones and lacks some. The sample lists about 380,000 clones, roughly 96% occurring once. Source material: memory CD8+ T cells sorted from blood. Subset meaning: CD45RO+ cells pooled with CCR7-negative TemRA cells. All receptors come from a man aged 25 to 40 in good health.

This chain uses TRBV5-7 with TRBJ2-7, with D unclear. TRBV5-7 is noted as an ORF with a role that remains uncertain. The V end lost 2 bases, the J end lost 1 base, and 1 base lay between the germline ends. The CDR3 length is 11 residues. The CDR3 nucleotides read TGTGCCAGCAGCTTTTCCTACGAGCAGTACTTC. Translating gives CASSFSYEQYF.

The rearrangement uses TRBV6-6 and TRBJ2-3; D remains unclear. CDR1 and CDR2 (germline): MNHNY, SVGAGI (reference sequence). The CDR3 has 15 residues. Between the trimmed V and J ends, which lost 9 bases and 1 base, there was a span of 17 bases. CDR3 in amino acids: CASKVRAGGTDTQYF. CDR3 nucleotide sequence: TGTGCCAGTAAGGTCCGGGCAGGAGGCACAGATACGCAGTATTTT.

This chain uses TRBV5-1 with TRBJ1-1, with 8 bases aligning to TRBD1. The length of the CDR3 is 12 residues. Per germline, CDR1 SGHRS and CDR2 YFSETQ. The J segment lost 4 bases and the V segment lost 6 bases, leaving 2 bases of the junction unmatched. CDR3 DNA: TGCGCCAGCACAACAGGGGGCACTGAAGCTTTCTTT. This codes for CASTTGGTEAFF.

The chain carries TRBV9 and TRBJ2-7; TRBD1 matches at 9 bases. This CDR3 region has 14 residues. After removal of 3 bases from V and 6 bases from J, the junction contained 7 bases not matched to a gene. Germline V gives CDR1 SGDLS, CDR2 YYNGEE. CDR3 in DNA: TGTGCCAGCAGCGCAGACAGGGGGGACGGCGAGCAGTACTTC. As protein: CASSADRGDGEQYF.

This clone appeared a single time. The chain carries TRBV2 and TRBJ1-2, with D possibly TRBD1 on 6 matching bases. V was shortened by 8 bases and J by 4 bases, with 11 bases between the two germline ends. This CDR3 region has 12 residues. Germline V lookup: CDR1 SNHLY, CDR2 FYNNEI. This CDR3 is CASGEQGYGYTF. The CDR3 DNA follows: TGTGCCAGCGGAGAACAGGGCTATGGCTACACCTTC.

This clone turned up a few times. The chain uses TRBV19 and TRBJ2-1; D remains ambiguous. CDR1 and CDR2 from the germline V gene are LNHDA and SQIVND (reference sequence). Deletions cut 3 bases from V and 5 bases from J, with 5 bases between. This CDR3 is 12 amino acids long. Here the CDR3 DNA reads TGTGCCAGTAGTATGATGAACAATGAGCAGTTCTTC. This codes for CASSMMNNEQFF.

This chain links TRBV7-2 with TRBJ2-5, with no clear D. The V end lost 5 bases, the J end lost 5 bases, and 15 bases lay between the germline ends. The CDR3 length is 14 residues. Germline CDR1 is SGHTA and CDR2 is FQGNSA. The CDR3 sequence is CASSPSSDMETQYF. CDR3 in DNA: TGTGCCAGCAGCCCGAGTTCGGATATGGAGACCCAGTACTTC.

The chain combines TRBV5-1 with TRBJ2-7, with 11 bases lining up with TRBD2. The CDR3 sequence is 15 residues long. The germline V gene has CDR1 SGHRS and CDR2 YFSETQ. Trimming took 9 bases from V and 3 from J; bases not matched to a gene: 11. CDR3 DNA sequence: TGCGCCACCCAGAAACTAGCGGGAGAAGGCTACGAGCAGTACTTC. It translates to CATQKLAGEGYEQYF.

The CDR3 sequence is CASSYRGLVTDTQYF. Written as DNA, the CDR3 is TGTGCCAGCAGTTACAGGGGGCTGGTCACAGATACGCAGTATTTT. The V call is TRBV27, the J call TRBJ2-3, with 9 bases identical to TRBD1. CDR3 length: 15 amino acids. Germline CDR1 MNHEY, CDR2 SMNVEV (reference sequence). V lost 4 bases, J lost 2 bases, and 4 bases stayed unmatched.

The J gene is TRBJ2-7, the V gene TRBV7-9; the match to TRBD1 covers 12 bases. Germline CDR1 is SEHNR and CDR2 is FQNEAQ (reference sequence). The CDR3 loop spans 16 amino acids. V dropped 4 bases and J dropped 5; count of bases not matched to a gene: 9. CDR3 amino acids: CASSSSPGQGANEQYF. CDR3 coding DNA: TGTGCCAGCAGCTCAAGTCCGGGACAGGGGGCCAACGAGCAGTACTTC.

A single count supports this clone. The chain couples TRBV6-5 to TRBJ2-7; 7 bases agree with TRBD1. The CDR3 extends over 14 amino acids. Trimming cost V 7 bases and J 3 bases; bases outside gene matches: 9. Germline CDR1 and CDR2: MNHEY and SVGAGI. In nucleotides, the CDR3 is TGTGCCAGCAACCCCGGGACAGTAAACTACGAGCAGTACTTC. Amino acid sequence: CASNPGTVNYEQYF.

This clone showed up just a few times. V usage is TRBV5-1 and J usage is TRBJ1-1; 8 bases agree with TRBD1. Germline V gives CDR1 SGHRS, CDR2 YFSETQ. J was trimmed by 2 bases and V by 1 base; bases with no gene match: 1. This CDR3 region has 14 residues. The CDR3 reads CASSLTGGNTEAFF. CDR3 bases: TGCGCCAGCAGCTTGACAGGGGGAAACACTGAAGCTTTCTTT.

The chain combines TRBV10-3 with TRBJ1-5; 7 nucleotides agree with TRBD1. Germline CDR1 and CDR2: ENHRY and SYGVKD. The CDR3 totals 13 residues. J was trimmed by 6 bases and V by 9 bases; bases with no gene match: 8. This chain's CDR3 is CAITGVEGQPQHF. Written as DNA, the CDR3 is TGTGCCATTACAGGGGTGGAGGGTCAGCCCCAGCATTTT.

V is TRBV30 and J is TRBJ1-1; D is undetermined. Germline CDR1 GTSNPN, CDR2 SVGIG (reference sequence). V gave up 2 bases and J gave up 3 bases, with 22 bases separating them. This CDR3 spans 17 amino acids. In nucleotides, the CDR3 is TGTGCCTGGAGTTCCAAGGACCTTTATTGGGGAGACACTGAAGCTTTCTTT. This gives the protein CAWSSKDLYWGDTEAFF.

A word on this clone: Other DNA sequences in this sample translate to the same CDR3. V is TRBV18 and J is TRBJ2-7, with D perhaps matching TRBD2 (5 bases). The CDR3 is made up of 12 amino acids. Trimming removed 3 bases at V and 3 bases at J, with 6 bases between. Germline-derived CDR1 and CDR2 are KGHSH and LQKENI. This chain's CDR3 is CASSPGVYEQYF. CDR3 bases: TGTGCCAGCTCACCCGGGGTCTACGAGCAGTACTTC. Looking up the rest from reference TRBV18 and TRBJ2-7 gives the full variable domain: NAGVMQNPRHLVRRRGQEARLRCSPMKGHSHVYWYRQLPEEGLKFMVYLQKENIIDESGMPKERFSAEFPKEGPSILRIQQVVRGDSAAYFCASSPGVYEQYFGPGTRLTVT.

The rearrangement uses TRBV28 and TRBJ1-1; 8 nucleotides match TRBD1. Germline CDR1 MDHEN, CDR2 SYDVKM. With 3 bases clipped from V and 1 base from J, the junction kept 4 bases outside the gene matches. The CDR3 runs 15 residues. The CDR3 bases are TGTGCCAGCAGTTTCGGCAGGGGGCGGAACACTGAAGCTTTCTTT. It translates to CASSFGRGRNTEAFF.

The genes are TRBV5-1 and TRBJ2-3; D may be TRBD2 (6 bases). The CDR3 has 14 amino acids. Germline CDR1 and CDR2: SGHRS and YFSETQ. V shed 7 bases and J shed 5 bases, with 17 bases lying between them. CDR3 loop: CASEGGTRRDTQYF. DNA of the CDR3: TGCGCCAGCGAGGGCGGGACCAGGCGAGATACGCAGTATTTT.

CDR3 amino acids: CASSPDGAAYEQYF. The CDR3, as DNA: TGTGCCAGCAGCCCAGACGGGGCCGCCTACGAGCAGTACTTC. The rearrangement joins TRBV7-2 to TRBJ2-7; tentatively, D is TRBD1 or TRBD2 (5 bases each). Germline loops: CDR1 SGHTA, CDR2 FQGNSA. Trimming left V 5 bases short and J 2 bases short, with 13 bases between. This CDR3 spans 14 amino acids. The full variable domain, its missing parts supplied by reference TRBV7-2 and TRBJ2-7, is GAGVSQSPSNKVTEKGKDVELRCDPISGHTALYWYRQSLGQGLEFLIYFQGNSAPDKSGLPSDRFSAERTGGSVSTLTIQRTQQEDSAVYLCASSPDGAAYEQYFGPGTRLTVT.

The chain combines TRBV6-5 with TRBJ2-6; D is unclear. There are 15 residues in the CDR3. The V end lost 0 bases, the J end lost 4 bases, and 7 bases lay between the germline ends. The germline gives CDR1 MNHEY, CDR2 SVGAGI. The CDR3 protein is CASSYSGEGANVLTF. Here the CDR3 DNA reads TGTGCCAGCAGTTACTCTGGGGAAGGGGCCAACGTCCTGACTTTC.